Listed here are 12 T cell receptor beta chains from one sample, sequenced in a study of OX40 agonist ivuxolimab in advanced cancers. The method was immunoSEQ multiplex PCR; TCRdb's version includes in-frame clones alone and lacks a portion of them. This table has tens of thousands of clones, roughly 90% appearing once. The material was CD4+ or CD8+ T cells sorted from blood, obtained in a trial of the OX40 agonist ivuxolimab. These receptors were collected from an adult with an advanced solid tumor such as melanoma, head and neck, liver or kidney cancer.

This sequence joins TRBV5-5 and TRBJ2-1, with D perhaps assigned TRBD1 or TRBD2 (6 bases each). CDR3 size: 15 residues. CDR1 is SGHKS, CDR2 YYEKEE, per germline (reference sequence). V was pared by 4 bases and J by 8 bases, with 19 bases between. This CDR3 is CASSPRPGAYDEQFF. CDR3 bases: TGTGCCAGCAGCCCCCGCCCGGGGGCTTATGATGAGCAGTTCTTC.

The V and J genes are TRBV9 and TRBJ2-5; TRBD1 matches 7 bases. Germline V gives CDR1 SGDLS, CDR2 YYNGEE. After removal of 2 bases from V and 2 bases from J, the junction contained 3 bases not matched to a gene. The CDR3 length is 14 residues. The chain's CDR3 is CASSVGTAQETQYF. DNA for the CDR3: TGTGCCAGCAGCGTGGGGACAGCGCAAGAGACCCAGTACTTC.

V is TRBV30 and J is TRBJ1-2; the match to TRBD1 covers 8 bases. Trimming at V came to 3 bases and at J to 4 bases, leaving 10 bases not matched to a gene. The CDR3 runs 15 residues. The germline V gene has CDR1 GTSNPN and CDR2 SVGIG (reference sequence). The DNA of the CDR3 is TGTGCCTGGAGGGACAGACAGGGGCAGGGCTATGGCTACACCTTC. Translated: CAWRDRQGQGYGYTF. Drawing the rest from reference TRBV30 and TRBJ1-2, the complete variable domain is SQTIHQWPATLVQPVGSPLSLECTVEGTSNPNLYWYRQAAGRGLQLLFYSVGIGQISSEVPQNLSASRPQDRQFILSSKKLLLSDSGFYLCAWRDRQGQGYGYTFGSGTRLTVV.

This clone was recorded once. The chain is built from TRBV5-1 and TRBJ1-1, with D possibly TRBD1 on 6 matching bases. CDR1 SGHRS and CDR2 YFSETQ come from the germline V gene. Trimming shortened V by 4 bases and J by 3 bases, and 13 bases separated the two germline ends. The CDR3 totals 14 residues. The CDR3 sequence is CASSPRPGDTEAFF. CDR3 in DNA: TGCGCCAGCAGCCCAAGGCCAGGGGACACTGAAGCTTTCTTT.

This clone was picked up a small number of times. The chain is built from TRBV2 and TRBJ1-2; TRBD1 might be the D (5 bases). This CDR3 has 13 amino acids. Trimming stripped 5 bases from V and 3 bases from J, with 10 bases between. Germline CDR1 is SNHLY and CDR2 is FYNNEI. CDR3 DNA sequence: TGTGCCAGCAGTACTGACAGTTACTATGGCTACACCTTC. Its protein product is CASSTDSYYGYTF.

The gene calls are TRBV18 and TRBJ2-1; the match to TRBD1 covers 9 bases. Per germline, CDR1 KGHSH and CDR2 LQKENI. This CDR3 contains 13 residues. The junction had 3 bases not matched to a gene; V was cut back by 3 bases and J by 9 bases. As DNA, the CDR3 is TGTGCCAGCTCACCGGGACAGGGCACTGAGCAGTTCTTC. Amino acids: CASSPGQGTEQFF. Full variable domain (rest looked up from reference TRBV18 and TRBJ2-1): NAGVMQNPRHLVRRRGQEARLRCSPMKGHSHVYWYRQLPEEGLKFMVYLQKENIIDESGMPKERFSAEFPKEGPSILRIQQVVRGDSAAYFCASSPGQGTEQFFGPGTRLTVL.

V is TRBV5-1 and J is TRBJ1-5, with 8 nucleotides matching TRBD1. J was trimmed by 3 bases and V by 0 bases; bases with no gene match: 14. The germline CDR1 and CDR2 sequences are SGHRS and YFSETQ. The CDR3 consists of 19 residues. The CDR3 DNA reads TGCGCCAGCAGCTTGGGAGCCCCGGACAGGGAAAGGGACAATCAGCCCCAGCATTTT. Translation: CASSLGAPDRERDNQPQHF.

The genes are TRBV7-9 and TRBJ1-5; 8 nucleotides line up with TRBD1. From germline, CDR1 is SEHNR and CDR2 FQNEAQ (reference sequence). The V and J ends lost 8 bases and 6 bases, in that order; junction bases with no gene match: 6. The CDR3 contains 13 residues. CDR3 bases: TGTGCCAGCTCCCAGGGGGCGGGTCAGCCCCAGCATTTT. Translating it yields CASSQGAGQPQHF.

CDR3 sequence: CASSKEGEGDNQPQHF. In DNA form, the CDR3 reads TGTGCCAGCAGCAAAGAGGGCGAAGGGGACAATCAGCCCCAGCATTTT. This sequence joins TRBV21-1 and TRBJ1-5; TRBD1, the table's D call, lacks a check against the DNA. TRBV21-1 is reported as a pseudogene. The CDR3 extends over 16 amino acids.

As to this clone: This CDR3 is also generated by other DNA sequences in the sample. The chain recombines TRBV5-4 with TRBJ2-5; D gene unclear. V lost 0 bases to trimming and J lost 1 base, with 7 bases between them. The V gene's germline CDR1 is SGHNT and CDR2 YYREEE (reference sequence). The CDR3 extends over 14 amino acids. CDR3 in DNA: TGTGCCAGCAGCTTGGCGGGCGTCCAAGAGACCCAGTACTTC. It encodes CASSLAGVQETQYF.

The chain has TRBV2 and TRBJ2-6; D is uncertain. Looked up from germline, CDR1 is SNHLY and CDR2 is FYNNEI. The germline V and J ends were trimmed by 6 bases and 4 bases, with 13 bases remaining between them. The CDR3 is 15 residues long. CDR3 region: CASRPPTAGANVLTF. DNA of the CDR3: TGTGCCAGCAGGCCCCCCACCGCGGGGGCCAACGTCCTGACTTTC.

The chain is built from TRBV5-4 and TRBJ2-1, with TRBD2 matching over 10 bases. This CDR3 comprises 14 residues. CDR1 SGHNT and CDR2 YYREEE come from the germline V gene (reference sequence). V shed 2 bases, J shed 9 bases, and the junction held 5 bases outside the gene matches. The CDR3 here is CASSLVGTSVEQFF. DNA of the CDR3: TGTGCCAGCAGCTTAGTCGGGACTAGCGTTGAGCAGTTCTTC.